This T cell receptor beta chain emerged from a study of radiation and T cells in renal cell carcinoma (dated by TCRdb to the early 2020s). Notes on the research overall: Samples were obtained from a clinical trial, in which 15 Gy stereotactic body radiation therapy was delivered to primary renal cell carcinomas and nephrectomy was performed 4 weeks later. In the approximately 58 samples combined, 4,016,671 unique CDR3 nucleotide sequences were found, encoding some 2,500,000 unique CDR3 amino acid sequences. TCR beta sequencing covered some 55 samples in total, comprising some 25 tumors and approximately 27 peripheral blood samples.

The immunoSEQ kit was used, according to the manufacturer's recommendations, to generate TCR beta libraries from genomic DNA. For library preparation, a first multiplex PCR was performed with proprietary primers, followed by a second PCR in which unique barcodes were added, and bead cleanups were performed after each round. Each sample batch included a kit-provided positive control reaction and a negative control reaction. The final libraries were assessed on an Agilent 4200 TapeStation D1000 ScreenTape, pooled by volume, and quantified by qPCR. Sequencing was performed on an Illumina NextSeq500 using a MidOutput 150-cycle cartridge, with 156 Read1 cycles, 15 Index1 cycles, and the kit custom primers. The pooled library was loaded at 1.0 pM with a roughly 20% PhiX control spike-in. The study's own analysis went as follows. The vendor-processed data were analyzed in R, and a clonotype was defined as all T cells that share the same CDR3 nucleotide sequence. For clone abundance analyses, frequencies were normalized to the 10,000 most abundant clones per sample. Public T cell clones, averaging fewer than five per sample, were removed before analysis. An abundance difference of at least 32-fold between compartments was the criterion for calling clonotypes tumor-enriched or baseline blood-enriched. A beta-binomial differential abundance model was used to identify clonotypes that were expanded or contracted between blood time points. The Baroni-Urbani and Buser coefficient was used to measure tumor-blood repertoire similarity, and groups were compared with two-tailed Wilcoxon tests in R. The table was pulled from immuneACCESS by TCRdb, which kept in-frame rearrangements only. Such tables lose some clones; where checked, under half of the loss comes from unresolved V genes, and the rest has no known cause. V, J and clone size were drawn from that table, and D and trimming were deduced from the DNA. Recorded for this sample are about 120,000 clones; about 81% of them occurred a single time. The ten largest make up 1.9% of the sample.

Concerning this clone itself: Which antigen it targets is not known. No base-level quality is on record; no much larger clone is a single base apart.

The CDR3 runs 15 residues from the cysteine to the phenylalanine. The entry retains the CDR3 DNA only, 45 bases that are in frame from base 1. Germline trimming amounts to 5 bases on V and 1 base on J, with 8 as the count of junction bases outside the gene matches. From a lookup of the germline V gene (reference sequence), CDR1 and CDR2 are LNHDA and SQIVND. According to the study, the label for this sample's time point signals: blood 2 weeks post-SBRT. This specimen's treatment or condition label, per the study, means: 15 Gy SBRT to primary tumor, nephrectomy 4 weeks later. Serial peripheral blood from radiation-treated patients was sampled at baseline, 2 weeks and 4 weeks after SBRT to track tumor-enriched clonotypes. Renal cell carcinoma with clear cell pathology was present in all patients. Genomic DNA for TCR sequencing was prepared using the QIAamp DNA Blood Mini Kit (Qiagen). The analyses included only samples that passed all quality control checks.

Summary of the overall study and its limitations: An increase in top tumor clonotypes in blood was observed from baseline to 2 weeks post-radiation, followed by contraction by 4 weeks, which was taken to suggest transient expansion of tumor-resident clones. No pretreatment tumor biopsies were available, so the baseline intratumoral presence of clonotypes could not be determined. The single-armed trial design could not address effects of radiation dose or scheduling on the TCR repertoire. Changes in the blood repertoire were not tracked past 4 weeks after treatment.

The rearrangement joined TRBV19 to TRBJ2-7; TRBD1 aligns with 7 central bases. This receptor was taken from an older woman with renal cell carcinoma. The source was blood, collected from a patient whose treatment included radiotherapy and nephrectomy. This receptor has the CDR3 CASSPSGQVSYEQYF. The sequence in DNA is TGTGCCAGTAGTCCTAGTGGACAGGTATCCTACGAGCAGTACTTC.